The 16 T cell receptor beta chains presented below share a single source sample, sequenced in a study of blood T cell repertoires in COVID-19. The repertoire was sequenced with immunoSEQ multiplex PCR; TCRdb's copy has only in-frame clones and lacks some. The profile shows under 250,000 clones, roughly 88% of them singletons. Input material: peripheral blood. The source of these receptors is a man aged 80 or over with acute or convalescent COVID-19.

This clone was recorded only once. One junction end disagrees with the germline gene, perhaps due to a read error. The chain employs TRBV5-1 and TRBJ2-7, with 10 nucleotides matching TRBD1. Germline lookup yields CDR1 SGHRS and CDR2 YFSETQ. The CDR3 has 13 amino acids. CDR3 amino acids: CASSFLLDRGFIF. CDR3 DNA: TGCGCCAGCAGCTTTCTGCTGGACAGGGGGTTTATCTTC.

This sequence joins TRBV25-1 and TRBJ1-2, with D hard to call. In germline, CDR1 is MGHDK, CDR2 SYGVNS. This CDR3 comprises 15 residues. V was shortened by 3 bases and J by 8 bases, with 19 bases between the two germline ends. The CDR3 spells CASSDSGVQVGGYTF. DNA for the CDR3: TGTGCCAGCAGTGACTCCGGGGTTCAAGTAGGAGGCTACACCTTC.

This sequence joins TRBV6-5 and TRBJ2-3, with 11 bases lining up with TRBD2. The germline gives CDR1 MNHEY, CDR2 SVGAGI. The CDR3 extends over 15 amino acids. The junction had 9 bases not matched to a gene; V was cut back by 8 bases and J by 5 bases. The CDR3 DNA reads TGTGCCAGCGGATTACTAGCGGGAGTGGTAGATACGCAGTATTTT. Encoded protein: CASGLLAGVVDTQYF.

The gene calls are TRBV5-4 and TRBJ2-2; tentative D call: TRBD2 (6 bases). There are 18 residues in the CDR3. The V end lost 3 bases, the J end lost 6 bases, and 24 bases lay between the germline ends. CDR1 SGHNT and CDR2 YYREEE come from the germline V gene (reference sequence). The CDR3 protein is CASSSNSPGSDYAGELFF. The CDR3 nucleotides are TGTGCCAGCAGCTCAAACTCCCCCGGGAGCGATTACGCCGGGGAGCTGTTTTTT.

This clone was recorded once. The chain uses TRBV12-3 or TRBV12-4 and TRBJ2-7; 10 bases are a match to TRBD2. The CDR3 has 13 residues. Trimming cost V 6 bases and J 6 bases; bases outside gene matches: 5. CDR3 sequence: CASRQREGVEQYF. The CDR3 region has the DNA TGTGCCAGCAGGCAGCGGGAGGGGGTCGAGCAGTACTTC.

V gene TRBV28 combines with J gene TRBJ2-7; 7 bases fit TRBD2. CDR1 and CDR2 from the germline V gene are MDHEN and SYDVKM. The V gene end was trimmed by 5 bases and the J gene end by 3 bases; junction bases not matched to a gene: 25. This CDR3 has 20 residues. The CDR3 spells CASSPFDVIGRDWIYYEQYF. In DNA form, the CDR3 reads TGTGCCAGCAGTCCATTTGACGTAATTGGGAGGGATTGGATATACTACGAGCAGTACTTC.

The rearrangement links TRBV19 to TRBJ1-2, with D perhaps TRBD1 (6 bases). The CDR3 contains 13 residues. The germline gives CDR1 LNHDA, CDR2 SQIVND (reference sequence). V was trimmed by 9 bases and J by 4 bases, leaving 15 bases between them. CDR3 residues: CASKRTAGYGYTF. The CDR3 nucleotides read TGTGCCAGCAAACGGACAGCAGGCTATGGCTACACCTTC.

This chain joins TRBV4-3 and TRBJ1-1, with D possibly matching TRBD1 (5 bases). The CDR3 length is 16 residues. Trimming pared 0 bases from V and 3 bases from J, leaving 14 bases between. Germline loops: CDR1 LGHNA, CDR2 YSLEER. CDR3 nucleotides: TGCGCCAGCAGCCAAGATAAGGGGATCGAGTACACTGAAGCTTTCTTT. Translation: CASSQDKGIEYTEAFF.

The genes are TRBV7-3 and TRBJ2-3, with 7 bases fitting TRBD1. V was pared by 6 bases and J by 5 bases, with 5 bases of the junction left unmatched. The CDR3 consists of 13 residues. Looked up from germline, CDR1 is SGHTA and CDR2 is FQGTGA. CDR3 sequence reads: CASRLGTEDTQYF. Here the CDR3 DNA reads TGTGCCAGCAGGCTCGGGACAGAAGATACGCAGTATTTT.

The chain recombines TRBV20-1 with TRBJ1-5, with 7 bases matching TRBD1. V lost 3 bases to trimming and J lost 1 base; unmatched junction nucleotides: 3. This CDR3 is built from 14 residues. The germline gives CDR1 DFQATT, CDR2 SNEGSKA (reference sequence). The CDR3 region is CSASETGSNQPQHF. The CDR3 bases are TGCAGTGCTAGTGAGACAGGGAGCAATCAGCCCCAGCATTTT.

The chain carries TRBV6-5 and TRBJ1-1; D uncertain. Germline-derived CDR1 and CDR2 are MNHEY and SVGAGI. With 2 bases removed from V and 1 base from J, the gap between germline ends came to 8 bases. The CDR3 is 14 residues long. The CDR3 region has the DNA TGTGCCAGCAGTTACCTTGACTCGAACACTGAAGCTTTCTTT. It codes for CASSYLDSNTEAFF.

CDR3 loop: CATSRDRQEYGYTF. The DNA for the CDR3 is TGTGCCACCAGCAGAGATAGGCAGGAATATGGCTACACCTTC. V is TRBV15 and J is TRBJ1-2; D is unresolved. Per the germline V gene, CDR1 is LNHNV and CDR2 is YYDKDF (reference sequence). The CDR3 is 14 residues long. V shed 0 bases and J shed 5 bases, with 10 bases lying between them.

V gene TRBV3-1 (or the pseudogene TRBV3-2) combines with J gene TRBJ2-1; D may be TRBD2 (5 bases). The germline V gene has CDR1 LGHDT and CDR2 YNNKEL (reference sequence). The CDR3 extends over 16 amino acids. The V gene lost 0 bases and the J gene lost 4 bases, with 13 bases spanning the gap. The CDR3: CASSQDRARRYNEQFF. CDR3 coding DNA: TGTGCCAGCAGCCAAGATCGGGCTAGGAGGTACAATGAGCAGTTCTTC.

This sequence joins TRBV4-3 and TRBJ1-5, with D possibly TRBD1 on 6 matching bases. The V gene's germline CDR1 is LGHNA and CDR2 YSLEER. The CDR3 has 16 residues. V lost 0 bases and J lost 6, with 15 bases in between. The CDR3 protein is CASSQDLRGRAQPQHF. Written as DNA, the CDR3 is TGCGCCAGCAGCCAAGATCTAAGGGGGAGGGCTCAGCCCCAGCATTTT.

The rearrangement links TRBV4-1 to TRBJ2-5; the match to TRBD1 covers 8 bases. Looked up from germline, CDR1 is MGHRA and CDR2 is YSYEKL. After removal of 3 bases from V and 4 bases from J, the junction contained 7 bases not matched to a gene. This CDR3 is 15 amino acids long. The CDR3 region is CASSQPGTGRETQYF. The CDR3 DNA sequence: TGCGCCAGCAGCCAGCCTGGGACAGGTCGAGAGACCCAGTACTTC.

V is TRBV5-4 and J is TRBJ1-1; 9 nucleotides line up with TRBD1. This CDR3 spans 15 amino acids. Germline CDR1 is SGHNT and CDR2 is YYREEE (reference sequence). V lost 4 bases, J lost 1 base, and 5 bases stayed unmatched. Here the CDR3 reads CASSDPQGANTEAFF. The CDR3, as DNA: TGTGCCAGCAGCGACCCACAGGGGGCGAACACTGAAGCTTTCTTT.